The next 31 T cell receptor beta chains were all read from a single sample in a study of regulatory dendritic cells for organ transplantation (dated by TCRdb to the late 2010s). Sorted T cell subsets were CFSE-labeled and co-cultured for five to six days with allogeneic regulatory or mature dendritic cells at a 1:10 DC:T ratio. Antigens of these TCRs are unknown. The library was built by means of the immunoSEQ multiplex PCR assay. TCRdb carries this immuneACCESS record with in-frame sequences only. Its versions omit some clonotypes, under half of them owing to an unresolved V gene in the studies checked, with the rest unexplained. Within this sample are around 19,000 clones, with 80% to 90% of them counted one time only. Of the sample, 0.68% falls within the top ten clones. The sample consisted of naive CD4+ T cells from blood cultured with regulatory dendritic cells. The cell subset or site label corresponds to: CD45RA+ naive T cells. Receptors were obtained from a human donor in good health.

Here the CDR3 reads CASSVGASTQETQYF. CDR3 nucleotide sequence: TGTGCCAGCAGCGTGGGGGCTAGTACCCAAGAGACCCAGTACTTC. The rearrangement uses TRBV11-1 and TRBJ2-5, with D tentatively TRBD1 (6 bases). Germline-derived CDR1 and CDR2 are SGHAT and FQDESV (reference sequence). The length of the CDR3 is 15 residues. Trimming stripped 5 bases from V and 1 base from J, with 14 bases between. Combining the CDR3 with reference TRBV11-1 and TRBJ2-5 gives the whole variable domain EAEVAQSPRYKITEKSQAVAFWCDPISGHATLYWYRQILGQGPELLVQFQDESVVDDSQLPKDRFSAERLKGVDSTLKIQPAELGDSAMYLCASSVGASTQETQYFGPGTRLLVL.

The chain couples TRBV7-2 to TRBJ1-2; D may be TRBD1 (5 bases). Germline CDR1 is SGHTA and CDR2 is FQGNSA. Deletions cut 4 bases from V and 3 bases from J, with 15 bases between. The length of the CDR3 is 15 residues. The CDR3 nucleotides read TGTGCCAGCAGCTGGACCGGGACGCAAGACTATGGCTACACCTTC. It codes for CASSWTGTQDYGYTF.

V gene TRBV28 combines with J gene TRBJ2-3; TRBD2 aligns across 14 bases. Germline V lookup: CDR1 MDHEN, CDR2 SYDVKM. This CDR3 contains 17 residues. Trimming removed 10 bases from V and 4 bases from J; junction bases left unmatched: 13. This chain's CDR3 is CATRTGTSGSLADTQYF. The CDR3 DNA follows: TGTGCCACCAGAACCGGGACTAGCGGGAGCCTGGCAGATACGCAGTATTTT.

This clone was observed a single time. The chain employs TRBV9 and TRBJ2-3, with D perhaps matching TRBD1 or TRBD2 (5 bases each). Trimming took off 2 bases at V and 8 bases at J, with 9 bases between the two ends. The CDR3 runs 12 residues. The germline CDR1 and CDR2 sequences are SGDLS and YYNGEE. The CDR3 nucleotides read TGTGCCAGCAGCGTCACCGGGACTACGCAGTATTTT. Translated, it gives CASSVTGTTQYF. Filled out from reference TRBV9 and TRBJ2-3, the complete variable domain reads DSGVTQTPKHLITATGQRVTLRCSPRSGDLSVYWYQQSLDQGLQFLIQYYNGEERAKGNILERFSAQQFPDLHSELNLSSLELGDSALYFCASSVTGTTQYFGPGTRLTVL.

Turning to this clone: The junction does not match germline at one end; this may be a read error. V and J are TRBV6-5 and TRBJ1-1; a possible D gene is TRBD1 (6 bases). The CDR3 is 13 amino acids. Germline-derived CDR1 and CDR2 are MNHEY and SVGAGI. DNA for the CDR3: TGTGCCAGCAGTTACTCGGGGGCAGGTGAGCACGTATTT. Translated: CASSYSGAGEHVF.

This clone was found a few times. The chain joins TRBV28 to TRBJ1-2, with 9 nucleotides matching TRBD1. The CDR3 is 13 residues long. Looked up from germline, CDR1 is MDHEN and CDR2 is SYDVKM. Unmatched junction bases numbered 9, after V lost 9 bases and J lost 7 bases. CDR3 bases: TGTGCCAGAGTTCCGGGACAGGGCTCTGGCTACACCTTC. As protein: CARVPGQGSGYTF.

This clone was counted between two and nine times. V usage is TRBV18 and J usage is TRBJ2-2; TRBD1 matches at 11 bases. Germline-derived CDR1 and CDR2 are KGHSH and LQKENI. Trimming cost V 3 bases and J 0 bases; bases outside gene matches: 6. The CDR3 is 18 amino acids. In DNA, the CDR3 is TGTGCCAGCTCACCGCGACGGACAGGGGGCGCGAACACCGGGGAGCTGTTTTTT. This gives the protein CASSPRRTGGANTGELFF.

V gene TRBV5-4 combines with J gene TRBJ2-7; D is undetermined. The V gene lost 2 bases and the J gene lost 5 bases, with 2 bases spanning the gap. CDR3 length equals 10 residues. Germline assignment: CDR1 SGHNT and CDR2 YYREEE (reference sequence). CDR3 sequence: CASSFHEQYF. The DNA of the CDR3 is TGTGCCAGCAGCTTTCACGAGCAGTACTTC.

The rearrangement uses TRBV19 and TRBJ2-3; 12 bases map to TRBD1. With V trimmed by 6 bases and J by 4 bases, 8 bases remained unmatched. Germline V gene sequence: CDR1 LNHDA, CDR2 SQIVND (reference sequence). The CDR3 is 16 amino acids. The CDR3 is CASRNSGTGGADTQYF. CDR3 DNA: TGTGCCAGTAGGAACTCCGGGACAGGGGGCGCAGATACGCAGTATTTT.

This clone was seen a few times. The CDR3 nucleotides read TGTGCCAGCAGCACCGGTTCGGCGCCGAGGAATTCACCCCTCCACTTT. Protein: CASSTGSAPRNSPLHF. The rearrangement joins TRBV9 to TRBJ1-6; D gene ambiguous. V shed 4 bases and J shed 7 bases, with 18 bases lying between them. The CDR3 loop spans 16 amino acids. Germline CDR1 SGDLS, CDR2 YYNGEE.

The chain has TRBV5-4 and TRBJ1-4, with D uncertain. The CDR3 covers 14 residues. Germline lookup yields CDR1 SGHNT and CDR2 YYREEE (reference sequence). Trimming took off 1 base at V and 3 bases at J, with 7 bases between the two ends. The CDR3 region is CASSLFLANEKLFF. The CDR3 DNA reads as TGTGCCAGCAGCTTGTTTCTGGCTAATGAAAAACTGTTTTTT.

The V gene is TRBV19, the J gene TRBJ1-3; D might be TRBD1 (5 bases). Trimming shortened V by 0 bases and J by 0 bases, and 18 bases separated the two germline ends. CDR1 LNHDA and CDR2 SQIVND come from the germline V gene (reference sequence). The CDR3 spans 19 residues. The CDR3 DNA reads as TGTGCCAGTAGTATAGAGGGGGAGGGGCACCTCCACTCTGGAAACACCATATATTTT. Protein: CASSIEGEGHLHSGNTIYF.

This chain uses TRBV19 with TRBJ1-4; TRBD1 agrees at 7 bases. The germline CDR1 and CDR2 sequences are LNHDA and SQIVND (reference sequence). V lost 5 bases and J lost 8; bases outside the gene matches: 5. CDR3 size: 13 residues. CDR3: CASSPQGREKLFF. CDR3 nucleotides: TGTGCCAGTAGTCCACAGGGGAGGGAAAAACTGTTTTTT.

The chain couples TRBV15 to TRBJ2-4; 10 nucleotides agree with TRBD2. The CDR3 is 17 amino acids. The germline CDR1 and CDR2 sequences are LNHNV and YYDKDF (reference sequence). V lost 0 bases to trimming and J lost 6 bases; unmatched junction nucleotides: 8. The CDR3 loop reads CATSRDRLAGVLNIQYF. CDR3 DNA sequence: TGTGCCACCAGCAGAGACCGACTAGCGGGTGTGCTAAACATTCAGTACTTC.

CDR3 nucleotide sequence: TGTGCCAGCAGCCCCGACAGGCCCTACAATGAGCAGTTCTTC. This gives the protein CASSPDRPYNEQFF. The rearrangement joins TRBV5-4 to TRBJ2-1, with D possibly being TRBD1 (6 bases). Deletions cut 4 bases from V and 2 bases from J, with 10 bases between. The CDR3 is made up of 14 amino acids. Germline V gives CDR1 SGHNT, CDR2 YYREEE (reference sequence).

V and J are TRBV7-2 and TRBJ2-5, with 7 bases aligning to TRBD1. The CDR3 covers 15 residues. Trimming cost V 0 bases and J 2 bases; bases outside gene matches: 3. From germline, CDR1 is SGHTA and CDR2 FQGNSA. The CDR3 bases are TGTGCCAGCAGCTTAGCTCGGGGACAGCAAGAGACCCAGTACTTC. This sequence encodes CASSLARGQQETQYF.

The chain joins TRBV7-6 to TRBJ2-7; D is possibly TRBD1 (6 bases). Germline V gene data show CDR1 as SGHVS and CDR2 as FNYEAQ. The CDR3 covers 15 residues. With 5 bases removed from V and 4 bases from J, the gap between germline ends came to 18 bases. The CDR3, as DNA: TGTGCCAGCAGCCCCCACGAGGGGGTTGCGTACGAGCAGTACTTC. Its protein is CASSPHEGVAYEQYF. Drawing the rest from reference TRBV7-6 and TRBJ2-7, the complete variable domain is GAGVSQSPRYKVTKRGQDVALRCDPISGHVSLYWYRQALGQGPEFLTYFNYEAQQDKSGLPNDRFSAERPEGSISTLTIQRTEQRDSAMYRCASSPHEGVAYEQYFGPGTRLTVT.

This chain uses TRBV18 with TRBJ2-3, with unresolved D. The V and J ends lost 0 bases and 0 bases respectively, with 10 bases between them. CDR1 and CDR2 from the germline V gene are KGHSH and LQKENI. The CDR3 length is 16 residues. The CDR3 DNA is TGTGCCAGCTCACCACCTCTGACCATAAGCACAGATACGCAGTATTTT. It yields the protein CASSPPLTISTDTQYF.

The chain links TRBV4-2 to TRBJ2-3; 9 positions match TRBD2. V lost 4 bases to trimming and J lost 2 bases; unmatched junction nucleotides: 4. The CDR3 loop spans 15 amino acids. Per the germline V gene, CDR1 is LGHNA and CDR2 is YNFKEQ. The CDR3 is CASSPLAGITDTQYF. The CDR3 DNA follows: TGTGCCAGCAGCCCCCTAGCGGGGATCACAGATACGCAGTATTTT.

In its sample, this clone was seen a few times. The CDR3, as DNA: TGTGCCAGTAGGCTACAGGTTAACTATGGCTACACCTTC. It yields the protein CASRLQVNYGYTF. The chain recombines TRBV19 with TRBJ1-2, with D possibly matching TRBD1 (5 bases). Germline V lookup: CDR1 LNHDA, CDR2 SQIVND (reference sequence). This CDR3 has 13 residues. V gave up 6 bases and J gave up 1 base, with 9 bases separating them.

The chain is built from TRBV13 and TRBJ2-6; D unclear. Germline assignment: CDR1 PRHDT and CDR2 FYEKMQ (reference sequence). Trimming removed 4 bases at V and 2 bases at J, with 9 bases between. CDR3 length equals 15 residues. CDR3 sequence reads: CASSSVFTGANVLTF. Here the CDR3 DNA reads TGTGCCAGCAGCTCCGTATTCACTGGGGCCAACGTCCTGACTTTC.

This chain links TRBV7-2 with TRBJ1-1; TRBD1 is a possible D gene (6 bases). V was cut by 0 bases and J by 10 bases, with 21 bases left in between. From germline, CDR1 is SGHTA and CDR2 FQGNSA. CDR3 length equals 16 residues. This CDR3 reads CASSLAVDFGGLGAFF. DNA of the CDR3: TGTGCCAGCAGCTTAGCGGTCGATTTCGGGGGCCTGGGAGCTTTCTTT.

The chain links TRBV7-6 to TRBJ2-5; D may correspond to TRBD1 or TRBD2 (6 bases each). This CDR3 has 14 residues. Germline CDR1 and CDR2: SGHVS and FNYEAQ. Trimming left V 2 bases short and J 5 bases short, with 12 bases between. In nucleotides, the CDR3 is TGTGCCAGCAGCTTAAGGGGGGCTGGGGAGACCCAGTACTTC. Translation gives CASSLRGAGETQYF.

This chain joins TRBV28 and TRBJ2-5, with D hard to call. Trimming shortened V by 5 bases and J by 5 bases, and 15 bases separated the two germline ends. The CDR3 extends over 14 amino acids. Germline CDR1 and CDR2: MDHEN and SYDVKM. This CDR3 is CASSLLPLRETQYF. In DNA, the CDR3 is TGTGCCAGCAGTCTCCTGCCTCTTCGGGAGACCCAGTACTTC.

This chain uses TRBV4-3 with TRBJ1-5; D is uncertain. This CDR3 comprises 15 residues. V shed 0 bases and J shed 5 bases, with 11 bases lying between them. Germline V gene lookup returns CDR1 LGHNA and CDR2 YSLEER. The CDR3 loop reads CASSQEPSGYQPQHF. As DNA, the CDR3 is TGCGCCAGCAGCCAAGAACCTTCGGGGTATCAGCCCCAGCATTTT.

The rearrangement links TRBV29-1 to TRBJ2-3; D gene ambiguous. CDR1 SQVTM and CDR2 ANQGSEA come from the germline V gene. The CDR3 is made up of 12 amino acids. V was cut by 8 bases and J by 0 bases, with 9 bases left in between. CDR3 DNA: TGCAGCATCGCCAGTAGCACAGATACGCAGTATTTT. As protein: CSIASSTDTQYF.

This chain's CDR3 is CSVYRGSTDTQYF. As DNA, the CDR3 is TGCAGCGTTTACAGGGGGAGCACAGATACGCAGTATTTT. V gene TRBV29-1 combines with J gene TRBJ2-3; TRBD1 aligns across 8 bases. V lost 5 bases, J lost 0 bases, and 1 base stayed unmatched. Germline assignment: CDR1 SQVTM and CDR2 ANQGSEA. The CDR3 length is 13 residues.

Only one count was recorded for this clone. The V call is TRBV2, the J call TRBJ2-7; unclear D gene. CDR3 length: 13 amino acids. V gave up 5 bases and J gave up 6 bases, with 14 bases separating them. Germline V CDR1 and CDR2: SNHLY, FYNNEI. CDR3 in DNA: TGTGCCAGCAGTCTGTATGTGTCTAGCGAGCAGTACTTC. Its translation: CASSLYVSSEQYF.

V is TRBV10-2 and J is TRBJ2-7, with unresolved D. V was clipped by 3 bases and J by 0 bases, with 3 bases between them. Germline values: CDR1 WSHSY, CDR2 SAAADI. The CDR3 has 12 residues. The CDR3 DNA sequence: TGCGCCAGCAGTGATGTCTCCTACGAGCAGTACTTC. Translation: CASSDVSYEQYF.

The chain employs TRBV14 and TRBJ2-2, with 12 bases identical to TRBD2. CDR3 length: 20 amino acids. Trimming removed 4 bases from V and 9 bases from J; junction bases left unmatched: 21. Germline assignment: CDR1 SGHDN and CDR2 FVKESK. CDR3 coding DNA: TGTGCCAGCAGCCCGGACAGGGACGGACTAGCGGGGAGCCCTGGCCGGGAGCTGTTTTTT. It specifies CASSPDRDGLAGSPGRELFF.

The chain uses TRBV4-1 and TRBJ2-3; 10 bases match TRBD2. The CDR3 spans 16 residues. The V gene's germline CDR1 is MGHRA and CDR2 YSYEKL. Trimming removed 6 bases from V and 0 bases from J; junction bases left unmatched: 6. The CDR3 sequence is CASRHSSGGSTDTQYF. CDR3 DNA: TGCGCCAGCAGACATAGTAGCGGGGGGAGCACAGATACGCAGTATTTT.